This T cell receptor beta chain was recorded in a study of cytomegalovirus exposure and HLA in healthy donors. Germline lookup yields CDR1 SGDLS and CDR2 YYNGEE. Trimming cost V 0 bases and J 5 bases, with 18 bases left between them. The CDR3 totals 16 residues. PCR involved 60 Vbeta and 13 Jbeta primers. Measured with immunoSEQ multiplex PCR; TCRdb has only the in-frame clones, and not every one. The sample comprises 200,000 to 250,000 clones, approximately 79% of which are singletons, and about 1.7% rests with the top ten. Findings of the study overall: In a later analysis, at a false discovery rate of 0.05, 16,951 TCR beta sequences matched HLA alleles. An analysis done earlier found most TCR beta V segments productive about 87% or about 30% of the time.

Regarding this clone: Its antigen is unknown.

The chain recombines TRBV9 with TRBJ2-7, with D possibly matching TRBD1 (6 bases). Sequencing was performed on PBMCs. The TCR comes from a man aged 50 to 59 in good health and CMV-seronegative. The DNA of the CDR3 is TGTGCCAGCAGCGTAGTGGGGGAAGGGGGTTTCGACGAGCAGTACTTC. Amino acids: CASSVVGEGGFDEQYF.